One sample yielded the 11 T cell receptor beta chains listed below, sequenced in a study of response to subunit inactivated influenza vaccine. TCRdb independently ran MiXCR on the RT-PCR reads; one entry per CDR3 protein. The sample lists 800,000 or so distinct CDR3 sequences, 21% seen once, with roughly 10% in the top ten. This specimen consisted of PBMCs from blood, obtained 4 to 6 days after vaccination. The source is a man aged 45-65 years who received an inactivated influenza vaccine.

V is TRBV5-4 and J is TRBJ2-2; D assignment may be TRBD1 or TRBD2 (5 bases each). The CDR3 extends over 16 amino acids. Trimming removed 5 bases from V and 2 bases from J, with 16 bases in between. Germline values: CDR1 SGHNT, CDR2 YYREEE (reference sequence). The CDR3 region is CASSWGPGTNTGELFF. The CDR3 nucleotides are TGTGCCAGCAGTTGGGGACCAGGAACCAACACCGGGGAGCTGTTTTTT.

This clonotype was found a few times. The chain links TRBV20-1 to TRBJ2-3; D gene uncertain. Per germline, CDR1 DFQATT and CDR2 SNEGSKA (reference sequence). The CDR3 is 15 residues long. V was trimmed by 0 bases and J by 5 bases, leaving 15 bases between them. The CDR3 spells CSARDSSEIQDTQYF. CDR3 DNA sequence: TGCAGTGCTAGAGATTCATCGGAGATCCAAGATACGCAGTATTTT.

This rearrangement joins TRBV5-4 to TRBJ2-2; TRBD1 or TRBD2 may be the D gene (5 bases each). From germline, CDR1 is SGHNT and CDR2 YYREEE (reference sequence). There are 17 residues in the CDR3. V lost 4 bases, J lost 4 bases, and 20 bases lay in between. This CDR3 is CASSPPPGSDGTGELFF. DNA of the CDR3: TGTGCCAGCAGCCCCCCCCCAGGGAGTGATGGCACCGGGGAGCTGTTTTTT.

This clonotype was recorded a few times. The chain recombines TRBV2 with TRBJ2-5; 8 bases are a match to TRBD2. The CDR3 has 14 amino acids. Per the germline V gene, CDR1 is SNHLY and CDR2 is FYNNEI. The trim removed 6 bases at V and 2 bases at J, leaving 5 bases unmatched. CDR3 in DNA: TGTGCCAGCAGAGCAGCGGGGGAACAAGAGACCCAGTACTTC. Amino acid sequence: CASRAAGEQETQYF.

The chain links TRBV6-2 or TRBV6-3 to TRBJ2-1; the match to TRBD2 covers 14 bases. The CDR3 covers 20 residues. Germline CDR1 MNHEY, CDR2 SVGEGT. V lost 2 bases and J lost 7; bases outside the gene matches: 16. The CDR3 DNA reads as TGTGCCAGCAGTTACACCCCGGGACTAGCGGGAGTCCCCACACTTAATGAGCAGTTCTTC. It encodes CASSYTPGLAGVPTLNEQFF.

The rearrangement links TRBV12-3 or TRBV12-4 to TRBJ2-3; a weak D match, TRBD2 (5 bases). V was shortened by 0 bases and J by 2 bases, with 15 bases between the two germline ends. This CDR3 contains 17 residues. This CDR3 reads CASSLAGLRHTTDTQYF. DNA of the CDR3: TGTGCCAGCAGTTTAGCCGGACTCCGGCACACCACAGATACGCAGTATTTT.

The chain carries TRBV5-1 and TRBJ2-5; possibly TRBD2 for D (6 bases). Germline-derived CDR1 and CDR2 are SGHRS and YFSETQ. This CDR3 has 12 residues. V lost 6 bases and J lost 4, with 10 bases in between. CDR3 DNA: TGCGCCAGCAAGAAGGAGGGAGAGACCCAGTACTTC. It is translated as CASKKEGETQYF.

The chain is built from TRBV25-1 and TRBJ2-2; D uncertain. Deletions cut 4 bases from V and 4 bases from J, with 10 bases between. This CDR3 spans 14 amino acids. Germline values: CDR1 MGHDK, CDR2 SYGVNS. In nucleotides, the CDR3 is TGTGCCAGCAGTGCCAAACAAGTCACCGGGGAGCTGTTTTTT. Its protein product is CASSAKQVTGELFF. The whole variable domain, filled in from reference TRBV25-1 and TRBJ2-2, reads EADIYQTPRYLVIGTGKKITLECSQTMGHDKMYWYQQDPGMELHLIHYSYGVNSTEKGDLSSESTVSRIRTEHFPLTLESARPSHTSQYLCASSAKQVTGELFFGEGSRLTVL.

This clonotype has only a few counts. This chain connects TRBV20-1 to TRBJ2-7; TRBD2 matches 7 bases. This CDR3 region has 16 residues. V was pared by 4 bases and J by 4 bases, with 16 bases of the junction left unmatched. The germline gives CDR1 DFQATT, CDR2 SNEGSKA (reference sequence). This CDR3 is CSATRPLADRPYEQYF. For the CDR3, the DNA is TGCAGTGCTACCCGGCCCCTAGCGGACCGGCCGTACGAGCAGTACTTC.

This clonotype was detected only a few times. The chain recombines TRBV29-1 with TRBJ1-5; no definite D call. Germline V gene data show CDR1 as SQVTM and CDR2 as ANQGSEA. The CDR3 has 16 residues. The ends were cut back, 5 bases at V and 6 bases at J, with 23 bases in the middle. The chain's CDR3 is CSVSVGGAGVPQPQHF. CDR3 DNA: TGCAGCGTTTCTGTCGGAGGCGCCGGTGTTCCTCAGCCCCAGCATTTT.

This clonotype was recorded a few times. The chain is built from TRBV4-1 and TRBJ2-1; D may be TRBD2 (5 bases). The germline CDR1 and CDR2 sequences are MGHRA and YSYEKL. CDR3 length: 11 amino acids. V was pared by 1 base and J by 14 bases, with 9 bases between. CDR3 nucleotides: TGCGCCAGCAGCCAAGGGGTGGAGGAGTTCTTC. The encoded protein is CASSQGVEEFF.